This T cell receptor (beta chain) stems from a study of regulatory T cells in long-lasting Graves disease. Points from the study as a whole: TCR diversity was lower in persistent Graves' patients (versus newly diagnosed ones).

Described time point: persistent/refractory GD, antithyroid drugs over 5 years with positive TRAb. PBMC RNA served as the TCR library source. Per the germline V gene, CDR1 is MNHNS and CDR2 is SASEGT. The CDR3 length is 13 residues. Trimming removed 6 bases from V and 4 bases from J; junction bases left unmatched: 5. This clonotype was detected ten times or more. Its antigen is currently unknown. Through Arm-PCR of CDR3 regions and iRepertoire HTBI primers, TCR beta libraries were built. One entry per CDR3 protein, called by TCRdb with MiXCR from the multiplex PCR reads. The repertoire consists of about 470,000 distinct CDR3 sequences, with roughly 20% occurring once and the leading ten covering 7% to 10%.

V is TRBV6-1 and J is TRBJ1-2, with TRBD1 identical over 7 bases. The source was peripheral blood mononuclear cells (PBMCs), collected when the disease was refractory, from a patient treated with antithyroid drugs. This TCR was recovered from a female donor with Graves disease. This chain's CDR3 is CASSPGQVYGYTF. CDR3 sequence (DNA): TGTGCCAGCAGCCCCGGACAGGTCTATGGCTACACCTTC.